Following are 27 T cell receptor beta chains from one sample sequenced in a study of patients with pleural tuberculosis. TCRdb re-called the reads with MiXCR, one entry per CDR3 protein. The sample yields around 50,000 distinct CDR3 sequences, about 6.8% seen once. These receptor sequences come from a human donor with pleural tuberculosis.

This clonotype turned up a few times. As DNA, the CDR3 is TGCGCCAGCAGCTTGGTTGACAGCCTGAACACTGAAGCTTTCTTT. Protein: CASSLVDSLNTEAFF. The chain uses TRBV5-1 and TRBJ1-1; perhaps TRBD1 as D (5 bases). With 0 bases removed from V and 0 bases from J, the gap between germline ends came to 9 bases. The CDR3 is made up of 15 amino acids. Per the germline V gene, CDR1 is SGHRS and CDR2 is YFSETQ.

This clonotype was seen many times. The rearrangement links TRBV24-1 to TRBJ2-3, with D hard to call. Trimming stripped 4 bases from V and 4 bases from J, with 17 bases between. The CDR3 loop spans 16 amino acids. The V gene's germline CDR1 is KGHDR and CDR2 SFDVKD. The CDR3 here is CATSDPQDVVPDTQYF. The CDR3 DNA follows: TGTGCCACCAGTGACCCGCAAGACGTCGTCCCAGATACGCAGTATTTT.

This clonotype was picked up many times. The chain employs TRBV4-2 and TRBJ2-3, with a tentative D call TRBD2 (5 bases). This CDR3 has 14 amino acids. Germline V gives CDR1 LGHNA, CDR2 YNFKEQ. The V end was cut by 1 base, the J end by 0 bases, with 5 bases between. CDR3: CASSQGLSTDTQYF. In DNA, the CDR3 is TGTGCCAGCAGCCAAGGACTAAGCACAGATACGCAGTATTTT.

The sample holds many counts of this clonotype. Here the CDR3 reads CASSERRGFQETQYF. The CDR3 coding sequence is TGTGCCAGCAGTGAAAGGCGGGGCTTCCAAGAGACCCAGTACTTC. The gene calls are TRBV2 and TRBJ2-5, with D perhaps TRBD2 (6 bases). The V and J ends lost 2 bases and 1 base respectively, with 11 bases between them. CDR1 and CDR2 from the germline V gene are SNHLY and FYNNEI. The CDR3 extends over 15 amino acids.

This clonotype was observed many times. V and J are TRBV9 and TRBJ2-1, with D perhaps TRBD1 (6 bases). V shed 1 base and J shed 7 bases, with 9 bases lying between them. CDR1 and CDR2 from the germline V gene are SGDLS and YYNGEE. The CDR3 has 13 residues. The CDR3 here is CASSVLGANEQFF. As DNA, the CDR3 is TGTGCCAGCAGCGTATTGGGGGCGAATGAGCAGTTCTTC.

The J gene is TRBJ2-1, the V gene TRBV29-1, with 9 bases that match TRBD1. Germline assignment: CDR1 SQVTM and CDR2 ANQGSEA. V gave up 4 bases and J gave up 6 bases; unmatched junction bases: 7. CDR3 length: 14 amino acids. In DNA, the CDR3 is TGCAGCGTTGCCGGGACAGGGTCGGGCAATGAGCAGTTCTTC. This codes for CSVAGTGSGNEQFF.

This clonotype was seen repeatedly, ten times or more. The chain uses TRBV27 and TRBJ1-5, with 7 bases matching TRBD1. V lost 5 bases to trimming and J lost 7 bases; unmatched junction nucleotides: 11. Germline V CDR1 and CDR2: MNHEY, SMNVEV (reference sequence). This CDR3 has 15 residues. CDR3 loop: CASSPAGTALQPQHF. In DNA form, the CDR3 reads TGTGCCAGCAGTCCGGCCGGGACAGCACTACAGCCCCAGCATTTT.

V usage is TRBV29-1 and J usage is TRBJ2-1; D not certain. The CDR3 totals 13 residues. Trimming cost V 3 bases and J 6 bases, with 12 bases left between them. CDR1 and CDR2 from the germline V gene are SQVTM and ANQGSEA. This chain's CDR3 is CSVDPRAINEQFF. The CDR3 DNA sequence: TGCAGCGTTGATCCGCGCGCCATCAATGAGCAGTTCTTC.

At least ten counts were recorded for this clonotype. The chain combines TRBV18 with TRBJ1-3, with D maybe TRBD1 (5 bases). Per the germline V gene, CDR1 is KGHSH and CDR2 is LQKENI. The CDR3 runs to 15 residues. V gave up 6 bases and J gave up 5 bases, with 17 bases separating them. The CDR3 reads CASSPPGRGRNTIYF. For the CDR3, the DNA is TGTGCCAGCTCGCCTCCGGGACGGGGAAGAAACACCATATATTTT.

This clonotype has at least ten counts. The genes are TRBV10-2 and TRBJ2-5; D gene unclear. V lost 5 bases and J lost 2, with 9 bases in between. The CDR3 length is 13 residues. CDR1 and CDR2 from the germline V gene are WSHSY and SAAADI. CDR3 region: CASSPGSQETQYF. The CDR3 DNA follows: TGCGCCAGCAGTCCGGGCAGTCAAGAGACCCAGTACTTC.

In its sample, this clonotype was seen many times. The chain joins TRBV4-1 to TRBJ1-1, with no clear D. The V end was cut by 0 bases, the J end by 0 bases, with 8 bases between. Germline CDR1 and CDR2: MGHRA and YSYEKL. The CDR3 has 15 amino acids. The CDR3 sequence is CASSQEPGMNTEAFF. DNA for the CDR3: TGCGCCAGCAGCCAAGAGCCGGGCATGAACACTGAAGCTTTCTTT.

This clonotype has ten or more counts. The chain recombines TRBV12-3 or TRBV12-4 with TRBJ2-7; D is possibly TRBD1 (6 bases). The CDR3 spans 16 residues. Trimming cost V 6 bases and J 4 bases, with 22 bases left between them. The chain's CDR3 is CASRTSLDRISYEQYF. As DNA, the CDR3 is TGTGCCAGCAGGACATCCTTGGACAGAATTTCATACGAGCAGTACTTC.

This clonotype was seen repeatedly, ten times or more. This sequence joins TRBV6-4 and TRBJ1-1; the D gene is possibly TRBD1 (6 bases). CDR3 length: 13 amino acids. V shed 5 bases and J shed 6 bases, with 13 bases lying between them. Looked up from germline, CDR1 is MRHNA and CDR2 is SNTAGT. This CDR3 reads CASSHRDVPEAFF. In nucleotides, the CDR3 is TGTGCCAGCAGTCACAGGGACGTACCTGAAGCTTTCTTT.

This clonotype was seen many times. CDR3 nucleotides: TGCGCCAGCACTGGATACAGCACCGGGGAGCTGTTTTTT. It is translated as CASTGYSTGELFF. The chain joins TRBV4-1 to TRBJ2-2; D is undetermined. This CDR3 has 13 residues. Germline CDR1 reads MGHRA; CDR2 reads YSYEKL. V lost 7 bases and J lost 4, with 10 bases in between.

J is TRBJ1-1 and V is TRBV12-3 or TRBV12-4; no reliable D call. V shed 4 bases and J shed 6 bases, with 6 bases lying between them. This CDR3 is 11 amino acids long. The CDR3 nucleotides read TGTGCCAGCAGTTATTCCGCTGAAGCTTTCTTT. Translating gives CASSYSAEAFF.

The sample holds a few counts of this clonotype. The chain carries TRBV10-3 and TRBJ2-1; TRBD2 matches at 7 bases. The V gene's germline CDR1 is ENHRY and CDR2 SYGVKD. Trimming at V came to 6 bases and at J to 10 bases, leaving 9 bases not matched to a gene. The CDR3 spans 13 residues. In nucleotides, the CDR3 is TGTGCCATCAGGGACGGGAGGCGCTGGGAGCAGTTCTTC. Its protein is CAIRDGRRWEQFF.

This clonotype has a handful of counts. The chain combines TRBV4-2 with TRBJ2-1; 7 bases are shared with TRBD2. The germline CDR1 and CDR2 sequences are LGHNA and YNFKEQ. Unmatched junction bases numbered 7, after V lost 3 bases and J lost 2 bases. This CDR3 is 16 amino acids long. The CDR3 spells CASSHVRAGTYNEQFF. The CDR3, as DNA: TGTGCCAGCAGCCACGTGAGAGCGGGGACCTACAATGAGCAGTTCTTC.

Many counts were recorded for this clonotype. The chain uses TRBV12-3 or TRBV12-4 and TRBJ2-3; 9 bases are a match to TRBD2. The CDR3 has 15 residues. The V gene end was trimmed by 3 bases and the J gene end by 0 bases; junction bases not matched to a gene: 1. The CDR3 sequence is CASSLAGGSTDTQYF. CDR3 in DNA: TGTGCCAGCAGTTTGGCGGGAGGGAGCACAGATACGCAGTATTTT.

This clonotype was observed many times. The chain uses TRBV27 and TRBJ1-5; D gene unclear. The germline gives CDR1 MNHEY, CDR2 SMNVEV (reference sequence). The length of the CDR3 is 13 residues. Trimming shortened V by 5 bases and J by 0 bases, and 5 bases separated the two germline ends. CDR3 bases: TGTGCCAGCAGTAGGCATAGCAATCAGCCCCAGCATTTT. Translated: CASSRHSNQPQHF.

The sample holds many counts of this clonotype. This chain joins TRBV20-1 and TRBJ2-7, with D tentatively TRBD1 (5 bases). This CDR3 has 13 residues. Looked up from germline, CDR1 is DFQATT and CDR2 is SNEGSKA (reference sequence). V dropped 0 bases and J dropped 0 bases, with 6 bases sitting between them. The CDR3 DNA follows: TGCAGTGCTAGAGACAGGGTCTCCTACGAGCAGTACGTC. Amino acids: CSARDRVSYEQYV.

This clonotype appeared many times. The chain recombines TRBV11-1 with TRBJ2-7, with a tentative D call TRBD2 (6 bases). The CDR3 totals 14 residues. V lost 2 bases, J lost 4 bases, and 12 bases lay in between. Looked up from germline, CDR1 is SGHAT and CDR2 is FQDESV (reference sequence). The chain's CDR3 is CASSLISGPYEQYF. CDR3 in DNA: TGTGCCAGCAGCTTAATAAGCGGGCCTTACGAGCAGTACTTC.

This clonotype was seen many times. CDR3 residues: CASRKRLAGSSYNEQFF. The CDR3 DNA reads TGTGCCAGCAGAAAGAGACTAGCGGGGAGCTCCTACAATGAGCAGTTCTTC. The chain couples TRBV12-3 or TRBV12-4 to TRBJ2-1; 11 bases are shared with TRBD2. This CDR3 comprises 17 residues. V was clipped by 6 bases and J by 0 bases; unmatched bases: 7.

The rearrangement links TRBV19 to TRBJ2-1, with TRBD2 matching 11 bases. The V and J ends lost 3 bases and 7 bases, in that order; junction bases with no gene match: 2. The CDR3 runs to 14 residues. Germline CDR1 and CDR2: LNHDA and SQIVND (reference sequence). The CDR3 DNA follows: TGTGCCAGTAGTATGGGACTAGCGGTTAATGAGCAGTTCTTC. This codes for CASSMGLAVNEQFF.

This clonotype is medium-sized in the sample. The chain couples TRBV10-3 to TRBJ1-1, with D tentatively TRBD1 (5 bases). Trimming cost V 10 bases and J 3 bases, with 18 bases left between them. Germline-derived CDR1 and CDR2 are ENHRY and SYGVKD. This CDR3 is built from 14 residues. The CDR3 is CATPRGLMYTEAFF. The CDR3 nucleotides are TGTGCCACCCCAAGGGGTTTGATGTACACTGAAGCTTTCTTT.

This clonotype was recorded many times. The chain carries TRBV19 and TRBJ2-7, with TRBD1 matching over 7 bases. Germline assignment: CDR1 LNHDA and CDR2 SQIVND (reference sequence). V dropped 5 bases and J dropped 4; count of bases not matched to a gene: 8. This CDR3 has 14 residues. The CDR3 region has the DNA TGTGCCAGTAGTGCCCCACAGGGGTTGTACGAGCAGTACTTC. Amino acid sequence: CASSAPQGLYEQYF.

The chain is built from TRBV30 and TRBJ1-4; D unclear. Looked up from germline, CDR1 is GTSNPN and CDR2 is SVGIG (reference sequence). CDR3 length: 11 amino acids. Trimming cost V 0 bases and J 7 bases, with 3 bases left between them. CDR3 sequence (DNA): TGTGCCTGGAGTGTCTCTGAAAAACTGTTTTTT. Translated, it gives CAWSVSEKLFF.

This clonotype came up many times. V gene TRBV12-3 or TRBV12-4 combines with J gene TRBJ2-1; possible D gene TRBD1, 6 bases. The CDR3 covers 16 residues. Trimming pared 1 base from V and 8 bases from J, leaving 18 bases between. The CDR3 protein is CASSLVPQGWNDEQFF. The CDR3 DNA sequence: TGTGCCAGCAGTTTAGTCCCGCAGGGGTGGAATGATGAGCAGTTCTTC.